A selection of T cell receptor beta chains follows, all from one sample in a study of T-cell reconstitution after alpha-beta-depleted transplantation in children. TCRdb processed the PCR reads anew with MiXCR; each CDR3 protein has one entry. The table lists approximately 70,000 distinct CDR3 sequences, 4.9% of them singletons. The sequencing here drew on PBMCs, mostly from graft donor cells, taken 180 days after TCRalphabeta/CD19-depleted stem cell transplant. These receptors were obtained from a boy in the first two years of life who had a stem cell transplant for acute myeloid leukemia, so the T cells may come from the graft donor. The CDR3 runs from the conserved cysteine through the conserved F or W. A D gene is named only where the DNA matches it firmly. The size field is filled for only some rows; it gives once, few, many or a size class.

CASSLEGTMNTGELFF	TGTGCCAGCAGCTTAGAGGGGACGATGAACACCGGGGAGCTGTTTTTT	many	.	TRBV7-2	TRBJ2-2
CASSLDGTGDTNVLTF	TGTGCCAGCAGTTTGGACGGGACAGGGGACACCAACGTCCTGACTTTC	many	TRBD1	TRBV12-3/TRBV12-4	TRBJ2-6
CASSRTLVVSEGAGELFF	TGCGCCAGCAGCCGGACCTTAGTGGTCTCCGAAGGGGCCGGGGAGCTGTTTTTT	many	.	TRBV4-3	TRBJ2-2
CASSLLGGLETQYF	TGTGCCAGCAGCTTGTTAGGGGGCTTGGAGACCCAGTACTTC	many	TRBD1	TRBV5-6	TRBJ2-5
CASSYSRTVQPQHF	TGTGCCAGCAGTTACTCGCGAACGGTCCAGCCCCAGCATTTT	many	.	TRBV6-5	TRBJ1-5
CASSLNRVNTEAFF	TGCGCCAGCAGCCTTAACAGGGTAAACACTGAAGCTTTCTTT	.	.	TRBV4-3	TRBJ1-1
CSTQRGAGPQETQYF	TGCAGTACCCAAAGGGGGGCAGGGCCCCAAGAGACCCAGTACTTC	many	.	TRBV20-1	TRBJ2-5
CASSLSLRGPLYNEQFF	TGTGCCAGCAGCCTTTCCCTCAGGGGGCCCCTTTACAATGAGCAGTTCTTC	many	TRBD1	TRBV3-1	TRBJ2-1
CASSREVLVGEQFF	TGTGCCAGCAGCCGAGAGGTCCTAGTGGGTGAGCAGTTCTTC	many	.	TRBV3-1	TRBJ2-1
CSAITVAKNIQYF	TGCAGTGCTATTACTGTAGCCAAAAACATTCAGTACTTC	many	.	TRBV20-1	TRBJ2-4
CASSLAGKRFGETQYF	TGTGCCAGCAGTTTAGCGGGGAAGAGATTTGGAGAGACCCAGTACTTC	many	.	TRBV12-3/TRBV12-4	TRBJ2-5
CASSLEGRLTNEKLFF	TGTGCCAGCAGCTTGGAGGGACGGCTAACTAATGAAAAACTGTTTTTT	many	.	TRBV5-5	TRBJ1-4
CASSSTKAFF	TGTGCCAGCAGCAGTACTAAAGCTTTCTTT	many	.	TRBV28	TRBJ1-1
CSASQRRANNSPLHF	TGCAGTGCTAGTCAACGGAGGGCAAATAATTCACCCCTCCACTTT	many	.	TRBV20-1	TRBJ1-6
CSVPQGANTGELFF	TGCAGCGTGCCCCAGGGTGCGAACACCGGGGAGCTGTTTTTT	few	.	TRBV29-1	TRBJ2-2
CASSPTTTGGIGETQYF	TGTGCCAGCAGCCCTACTACCACCGGGGGGATAGGAGAGACCCAGTACTTC	many	TRBD2	TRBV6-5	TRBJ2-5
CASSPHVGQNTEAFF	TGTGCCAGCAGCCCCCACGTGGGGCAGAACACTGAAGCTTTCTTT	many	.	TRBV7-8	TRBJ1-1
CASSLGRATDTQYF	TGTGCCAGCAGCTTAGGCCGGGCCACAGATACGCAGTATTTT	.	.	TRBV11-3	TRBJ2-3
CASSQVGQGAGGYTF	TGCGCCAGCAGCCAAGTCGGACAGGGGGCCGGTGGCTACACCTTC	many	TRBD1	TRBV4-3	TRBJ1-2
CASSSGTVNTGELFF	TGTGCCAGCAGCTCCGGGACAGTCAACACCGGGGAGCTGTTTTTT	many	TRBD1	TRBV7-9	TRBJ2-2
CSAREGSSGSTDTQYF	TGCAGTGCTAGAGAAGGGTCTAGCGGTTCCACAGATACGCAGTATTTT	many	TRBD2	TRBV20-1	TRBJ2-3
CATSRDPTSGETQYF	TGTGCCACCAGCAGAGACCCTACTAGCGGAGAGACCCAGTACTTC	many	TRBD2	TRBV15	TRBJ2-5
CASSLEGGGNTIYF	TGCGCCAGCAGCTTGGAAGGGGGTGGAAACACCATATATTTT	many	.	TRBV5-1	TRBJ1-3
CASTMDRTYEQYF	TGCGCCAGCACCATGGACAGGACCTACGAGCAGTACTTC	many	TRBD1	TRBV10-2	TRBJ2-7
CSAREGSSTGELFF	TGCAGTGCTAGAGAGGGCAGCTCCACCGGGGAGCTGTTTTTT	many	.	TRBV20-1	TRBJ2-2
CASSLSLAGFGTKNIQYF	TGTGCCAGCAGTTTAAGCCTAGCGGGATTCGGGACCAAAAACATTCAGTACTTC	many	TRBD2	TRBV12-3/TRBV12-4	TRBJ2-4
CASSPRTGLYQPQHF	TGTGCCAGCTCACCAAGGACAGGTCTCTATCAGCCCCAGCATTTT	many	TRBD1	TRBV18	TRBJ1-5
CSARRDRVGGYTF	TGCAGTGCTAGACGGGACAGGGTAGGGGGCTACACCTTC	many	TRBD1	TRBV20-1	TRBJ1-2
CASSLGGLYGYTF	TGTGCCAGCAGCTTGGGGGGCCTCTATGGCTACACCTTC	many	.	TRBV7-3	TRBJ1-2
CASSLERVGNTEAFF	TGTGCCAGCAGCTTAGAGCGGGTAGGGAACACTGAAGCTTTCTTT	many	.	TRBV7-9	TRBJ1-1
CASSLATSPSGNTIYF	TGCGCCAGCAGCTTGGCCACAAGTCCCTCTGGAAACACCATATATTTT	many	.	TRBV5-1	TRBJ1-3